These 10 T cell receptor beta chains came from one sample sequenced in a study of T cell responses to AZD1222 COVID-19 vaccine. Data came from immunoSEQ multiplex PCR; TCRdb stores just in-frame clones and leaves some out. The table has roughly 190,000 clones, 91% seen once. The sample consisted of peripheral blood, taken 28 days after the second AZD1222 dose. The receptors originated from an adult who received the AZD1222 COVID-19 vaccine.

In this sample, this clone turned up once. The rearrangement joins TRBV6-5 to TRBJ1-4, with TRBD1 as a possible D gene (6 bases). V lost 6 bases, J lost 5 bases, and 13 bases lay in between. The CDR3 extends over 14 amino acids. The germline gives CDR1 MNHEY, CDR2 SVGAGI. The CDR3 protein is CASSLTGTNEKLFF. CDR3 sequence (DNA): TGTGCCAGCAGCCTGACAGGAACAAATGAAAAACTGTTTTTT.

The chain links TRBV10-2 to TRBJ2-3; D assignment may be TRBD1 or TRBD2 (5 bases each). Germline V gives CDR1 WSHSY, CDR2 SAAADI. There are 12 residues in the CDR3. Between the trimmed V and J ends, which lost 9 bases and 12 bases, there was a span of 19 bases. The CDR3 protein is CASGTRLDLQYF. In DNA, the CDR3 is TGCGCCAGTGGGACCAGGCTAGACCTACAGTATTTT.

Here the CDR3 reads CASARIRGDCTF. DNA of the CDR3: TGTGCCAGCGCCCGAATTCGGGGTGACTGCACCTTC. The chain is built from TRBV9 and TRBJ1-2; unclear D gene. Trimming removed 7 bases from V and 13 bases from J, with 20 bases in between. The V gene's germline CDR1 is SGDLS and CDR2 YYNGEE. This CDR3 has 12 residues.

This chain connects TRBV4-1 to TRBJ2-5; 14 bases map to TRBD2. Germline-derived CDR1 and CDR2 are MGHRA and YSYEKL. The CDR3 is 22 amino acids. Trimming at V came to 1 base and at J to 1 base, leaving 17 bases not matched to a gene. The CDR3 sequence is CASSQAHGTSGSWGRRQETQYF. CDR3 nucleotide sequence: TGCGCCAGCAGCCAAGCCCACGGGACTAGCGGGAGTTGGGGCCGACGCCAAGAGACCCAGTACTTC.

This clone appeared a single time. The chain links TRBV3-1 (or the pseudogene TRBV3-2) to TRBJ2-1; D may be TRBD2 (6 bases). Germline V gene lookup returns CDR1 LGHDT and CDR2 YNNKEL (reference sequence). The CDR3 extends over 16 amino acids. V lost 1 base to trimming and J lost 4 bases, with 14 bases between them. The CDR3 region is CASSQGVRLVYNEQFF. CDR3 nucleotide sequence: TGTGCCAGCAGCCAAGGAGTCCGACTAGTTTACAATGAGCAGTTCTTC.

This clone was counted a few times. The chain uses TRBV28 and TRBJ2-7; 8 bases agree with TRBD2. This CDR3 comprises 11 residues. V dropped 5 bases and J dropped 9; count of bases not matched to a gene: 3. Per the germline V gene, CDR1 is MDHEN and CDR2 is SYDVKM. The CDR3 sequence is CASSPREGQYF. Written as DNA, the CDR3 is TGTGCCAGCAGTCCCCGGGAGGGGCAGTACTTC.

The chain links TRBV6-2 or TRBV6-3 to TRBJ1-1; 10 positions match TRBD1. V gave up 5 bases and J gave up 1 base; unmatched junction bases: 4. The CDR3 spans 15 residues. Germline values: CDR1 MNHEY, CDR2 SVGEGT. The CDR3 reads CASSKGDRGNTEAFF. The CDR3 DNA sequence: TGTGCCAGCAGTAAGGGGGACAGGGGGAACACTGAAGCTTTCTTT.

This chain's CDR3 is CASSQDRAETQYF. The CDR3 nucleotides are TGTGCCAGCAGCCAAGACAGGGCAGAGACCCAGTACTTC. This chain uses TRBV3-1 (or the pseudogene TRBV3-2) with TRBJ2-5, with D tentatively TRBD1 (5 bases). The germline V and J ends were trimmed by 0 bases and 4 bases, with 6 bases remaining between them. This CDR3 contains 13 residues. The germline V gene encodes CDR1 LGHDT and CDR2 YNNKEL (reference sequence).

J is TRBJ1-5 and V is TRBV4-1, with a tentative D call TRBD1 (6 bases). Germline CDR1 is MGHRA and CDR2 is YSYEKL. This CDR3 region has 14 residues. The germline V and J ends were trimmed by 4 bases and 6 bases, with 13 bases remaining between them. This chain's CDR3 is CASSLQGPGQPQHF. CDR3 DNA: TGCGCCAGCAGCCTACAGGGCCCGGGTCAGCCCCAGCATTTT.

This chain uses TRBV5-5 with TRBJ1-1; the D gene is possibly TRBD1 (5 bases). The CDR3 is made up of 13 amino acids. In germline, CDR1 is SGHKS, CDR2 YYEKEE (reference sequence). V was pared by 8 bases and J by 3 bases, with 14 bases between. CDR3 residues: CASLLDSYTEAFF. CDR3 sequence (DNA): TGTGCCAGTTTACTAGACAGTTACACTGAAGCTTTCTTT.